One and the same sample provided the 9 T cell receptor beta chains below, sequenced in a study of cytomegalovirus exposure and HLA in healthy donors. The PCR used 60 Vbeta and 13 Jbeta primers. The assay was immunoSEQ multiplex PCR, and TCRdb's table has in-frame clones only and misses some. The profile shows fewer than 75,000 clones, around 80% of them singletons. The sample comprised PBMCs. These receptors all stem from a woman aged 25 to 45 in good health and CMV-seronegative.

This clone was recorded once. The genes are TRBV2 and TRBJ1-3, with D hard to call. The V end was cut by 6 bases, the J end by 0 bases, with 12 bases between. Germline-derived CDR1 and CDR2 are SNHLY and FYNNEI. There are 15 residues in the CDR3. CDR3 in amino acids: CASSDDTLSGNTIYF. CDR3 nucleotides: TGTGCCAGCAGCGATGACACCCTCTCTGGAAACACCATATATTTT. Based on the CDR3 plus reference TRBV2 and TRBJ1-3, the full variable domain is EPEVTQTPSHQVTQMGQEVILRCVPISNHLYFYWYRQILGQKVEFLVSFYNNEISEKSEIFDDQFSVERPDGSNFTLKIRSTKLEDSAMYFCASSDDTLSGNTIYFGEGSWLTVV.

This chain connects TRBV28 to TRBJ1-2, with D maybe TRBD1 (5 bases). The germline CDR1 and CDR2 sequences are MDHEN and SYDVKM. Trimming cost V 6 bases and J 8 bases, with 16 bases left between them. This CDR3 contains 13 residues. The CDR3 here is CASRPTGGTGYTF. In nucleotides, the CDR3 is TGTGCCAGCAGACCCACGGGGGGTACGGGCTACACCTTC.

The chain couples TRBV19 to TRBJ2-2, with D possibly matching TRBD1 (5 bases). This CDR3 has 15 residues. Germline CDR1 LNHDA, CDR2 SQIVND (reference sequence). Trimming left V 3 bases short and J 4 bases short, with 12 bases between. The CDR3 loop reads CASSIQGRGTGELFF. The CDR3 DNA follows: TGTGCCAGTAGTATCCAGGGTAGGGGCACCGGGGAGCTGTTTTTT.

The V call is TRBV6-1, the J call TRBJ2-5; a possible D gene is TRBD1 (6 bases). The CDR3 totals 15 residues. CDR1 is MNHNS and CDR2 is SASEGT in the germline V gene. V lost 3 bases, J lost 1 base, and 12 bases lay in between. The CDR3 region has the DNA TGTGCCAGCAGTGATTGGGGGCGGGTCCAAGAGACCCAGTACTTC. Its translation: CASSDWGRVQETQYF.

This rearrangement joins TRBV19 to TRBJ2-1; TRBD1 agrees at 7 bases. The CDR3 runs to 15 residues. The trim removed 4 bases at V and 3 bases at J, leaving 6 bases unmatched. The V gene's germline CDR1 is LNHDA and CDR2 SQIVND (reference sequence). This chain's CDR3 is CASSTTGSGYNEQFF. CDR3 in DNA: TGTGCCAGTAGTACGACAGGGTCAGGCTACAATGAGCAGTTCTTC.

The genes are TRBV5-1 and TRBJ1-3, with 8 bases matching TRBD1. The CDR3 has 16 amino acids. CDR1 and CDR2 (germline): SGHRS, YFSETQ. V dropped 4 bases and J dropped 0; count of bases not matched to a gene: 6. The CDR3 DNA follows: TGCGCCAGCAGCACGGGACAGGCCGCCTCTGGAAACACCATATATTTT. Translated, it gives CASSTGQAASGNTIYF. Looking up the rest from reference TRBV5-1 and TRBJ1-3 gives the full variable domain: KAGVTQTPRYLIKTRGQQVTLSCSPISGHRSVSWYQQTPGQGLQFLFEYFSETQRNKGNFPGRFSGRQFSNSRSEMNVSTLELGDSALYLCASSTGQAASGNTIYFGEGSWLTVV.

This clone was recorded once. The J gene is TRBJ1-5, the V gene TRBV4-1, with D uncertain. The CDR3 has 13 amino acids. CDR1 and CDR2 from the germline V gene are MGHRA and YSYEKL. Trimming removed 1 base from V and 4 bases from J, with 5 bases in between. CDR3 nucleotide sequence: TGCGCCAGCAGCCAAGCTGTAAATCAGCCCCAGCATTTT. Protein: CASSQAVNQPQHF.

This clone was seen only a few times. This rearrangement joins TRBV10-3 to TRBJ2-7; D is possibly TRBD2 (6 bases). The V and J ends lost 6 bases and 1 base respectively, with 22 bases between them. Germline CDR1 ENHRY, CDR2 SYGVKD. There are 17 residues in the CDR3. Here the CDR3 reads CAISEEPGLRGSYEQYF. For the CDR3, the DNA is TGTGCCATCAGCGAGGAGCCGGGACTCAGAGGATCCTACGAGCAGTACTTC.

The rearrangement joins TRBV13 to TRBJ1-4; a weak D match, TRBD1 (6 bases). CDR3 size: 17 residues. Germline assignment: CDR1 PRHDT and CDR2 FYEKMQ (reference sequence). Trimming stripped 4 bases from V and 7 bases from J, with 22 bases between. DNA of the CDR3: TGTGCCAGCAGCTCCGGTCCCGAGGGGGATCCAGGTGAAAAACTGTTTTTT. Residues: CASSSGPEGDPGEKLFF.